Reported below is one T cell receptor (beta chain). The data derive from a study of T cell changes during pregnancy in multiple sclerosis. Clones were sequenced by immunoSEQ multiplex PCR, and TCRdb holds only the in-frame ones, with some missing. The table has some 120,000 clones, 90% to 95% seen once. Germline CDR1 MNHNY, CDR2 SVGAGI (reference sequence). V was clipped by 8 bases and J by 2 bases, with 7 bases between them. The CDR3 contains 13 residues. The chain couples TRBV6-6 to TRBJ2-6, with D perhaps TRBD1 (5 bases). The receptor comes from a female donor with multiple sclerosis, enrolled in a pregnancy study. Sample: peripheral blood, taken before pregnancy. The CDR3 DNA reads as TGTGCCAGCTTGACAGCTGGGGCCAACGTCCTGACTTTC. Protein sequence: CASLTAGANVLTF.